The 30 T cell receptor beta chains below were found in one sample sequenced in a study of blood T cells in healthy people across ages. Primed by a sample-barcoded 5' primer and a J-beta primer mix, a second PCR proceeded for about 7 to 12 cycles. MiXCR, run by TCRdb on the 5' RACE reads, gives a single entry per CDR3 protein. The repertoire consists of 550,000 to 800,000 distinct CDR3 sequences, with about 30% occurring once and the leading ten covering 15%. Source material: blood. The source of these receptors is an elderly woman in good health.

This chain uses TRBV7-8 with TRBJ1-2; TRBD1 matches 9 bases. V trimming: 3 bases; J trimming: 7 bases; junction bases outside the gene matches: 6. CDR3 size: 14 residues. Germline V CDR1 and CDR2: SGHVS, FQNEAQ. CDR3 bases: TGTGCCAGCAGCTTCAGGACAGGGGAGATTGGCTACACCTTC. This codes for CASSFRTGEIGYTF.

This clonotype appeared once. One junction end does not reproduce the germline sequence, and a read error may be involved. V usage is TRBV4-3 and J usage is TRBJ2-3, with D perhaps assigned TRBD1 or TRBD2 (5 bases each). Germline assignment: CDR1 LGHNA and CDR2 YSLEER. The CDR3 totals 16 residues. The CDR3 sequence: CTSSQDRGGPTDTQYF. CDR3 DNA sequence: TGCACCAGCAGCCAAGATCGGGGCGGACCCACAGATACGCAGTATTTT.

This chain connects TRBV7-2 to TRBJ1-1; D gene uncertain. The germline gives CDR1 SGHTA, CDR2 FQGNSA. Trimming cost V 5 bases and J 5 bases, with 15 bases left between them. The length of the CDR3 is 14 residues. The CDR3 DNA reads TGTGCCAGCAGCCGCAGTTATGTGGGAACTGAAGCTTTCTTT. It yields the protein CASSRSYVGTEAFF.

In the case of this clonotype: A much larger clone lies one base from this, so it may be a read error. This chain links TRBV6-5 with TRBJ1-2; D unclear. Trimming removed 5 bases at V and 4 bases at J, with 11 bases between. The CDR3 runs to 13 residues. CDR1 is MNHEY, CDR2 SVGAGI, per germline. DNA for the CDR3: TGTGCCAGCAGTCCCCCGTCTCCCTATGGCTACACCTTC. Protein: CASSPPSPYGYTF.

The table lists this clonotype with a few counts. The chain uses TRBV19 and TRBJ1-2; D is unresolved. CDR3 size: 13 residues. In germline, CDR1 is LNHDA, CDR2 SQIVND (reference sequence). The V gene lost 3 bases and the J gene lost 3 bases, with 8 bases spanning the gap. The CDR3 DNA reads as TGTGCCAGTAGTATCAAGGGCGACTATGGCTACACCTTC. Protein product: CASSIKGDYGYTF.

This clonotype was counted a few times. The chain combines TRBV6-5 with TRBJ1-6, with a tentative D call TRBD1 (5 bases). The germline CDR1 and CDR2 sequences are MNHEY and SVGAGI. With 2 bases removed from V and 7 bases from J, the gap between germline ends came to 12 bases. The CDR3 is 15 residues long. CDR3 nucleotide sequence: TGTGCCAGCAGTTACCGGTCCAGGGTCAATTCACCCCTCCACTTT. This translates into CASSYRSRVNSPLHF.

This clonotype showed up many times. As DNA, the CDR3 is TGTGCCAGCAGCGTCAGGGGAGCGCAAGAGACCCAGTACTTC. It specifies CASSVRGAQETQYF. The genes are TRBV6-1 and TRBJ2-5, with D tentatively TRBD1 (6 bases). V lost 6 bases to trimming and J lost 2 bases, with 13 bases between them. Germline CDR1 and CDR2: MNHNS and SASEGT. The length of the CDR3 is 14 residues.

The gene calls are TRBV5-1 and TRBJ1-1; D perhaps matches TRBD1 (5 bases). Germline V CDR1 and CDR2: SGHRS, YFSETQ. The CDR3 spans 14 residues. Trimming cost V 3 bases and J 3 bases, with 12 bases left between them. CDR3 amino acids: CASSSAGGYTEAFF. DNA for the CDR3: TGCGCCAGCAGCTCCGCGGGGGGGTACACTGAAGCTTTCTTT.

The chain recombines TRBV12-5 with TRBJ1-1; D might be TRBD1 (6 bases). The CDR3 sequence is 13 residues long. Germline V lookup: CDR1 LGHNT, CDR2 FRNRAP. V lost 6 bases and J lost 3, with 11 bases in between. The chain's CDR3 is CASGNRVDTEAFF. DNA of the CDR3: TGTGCTAGTGGGAACAGGGTGGACACTGAAGCTTTCTTT.

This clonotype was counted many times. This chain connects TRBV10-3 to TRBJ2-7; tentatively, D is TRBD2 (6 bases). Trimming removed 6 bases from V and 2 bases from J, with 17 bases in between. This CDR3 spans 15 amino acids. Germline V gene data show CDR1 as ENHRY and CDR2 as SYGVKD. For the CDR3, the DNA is TGTGCCATCAGGCCCTCAGGAGGGTTGACCTACGAGCAGTACTTC. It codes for CAIRPSGGLTYEQYF.

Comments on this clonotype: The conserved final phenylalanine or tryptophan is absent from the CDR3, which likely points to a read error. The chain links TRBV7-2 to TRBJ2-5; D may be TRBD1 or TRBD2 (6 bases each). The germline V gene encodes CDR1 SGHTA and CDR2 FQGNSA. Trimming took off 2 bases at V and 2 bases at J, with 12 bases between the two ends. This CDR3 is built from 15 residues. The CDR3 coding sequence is TGTGCCAGCAGCTTAAGGGGGGTCGGACAAGAGACCCAGTACCTC. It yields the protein CASSLRGVGQETQYL.

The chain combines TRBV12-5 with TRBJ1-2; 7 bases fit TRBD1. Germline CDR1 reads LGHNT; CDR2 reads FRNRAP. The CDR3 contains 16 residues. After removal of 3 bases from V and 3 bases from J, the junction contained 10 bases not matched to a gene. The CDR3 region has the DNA TGTGCTAGTGGTTTCTCGACAGGGTCGGGGGACTATGGCTACACCTTC. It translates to CASGFSTGSGDYGYTF.

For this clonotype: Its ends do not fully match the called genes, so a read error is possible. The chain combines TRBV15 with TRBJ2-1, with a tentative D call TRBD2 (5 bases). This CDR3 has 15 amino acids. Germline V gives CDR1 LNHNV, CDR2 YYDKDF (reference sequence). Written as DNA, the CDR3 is TGTACCACCAGCGGAGATCAGAGCTCCTACAATGAGCAGTTCTTC. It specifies CTTSGDQSSYNEQFF. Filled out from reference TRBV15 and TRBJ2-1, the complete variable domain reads DAMVIQNPRYQVTQFGKPVTLSCSQTLNHNVMYWYQQKSSQAPKLLFHYYDKDFNNEADTPDNFQSRRPNTSFCFLDIRSPGLGDTAMYLCTTSGDQSSYNEQFFGPGTRLTVL.

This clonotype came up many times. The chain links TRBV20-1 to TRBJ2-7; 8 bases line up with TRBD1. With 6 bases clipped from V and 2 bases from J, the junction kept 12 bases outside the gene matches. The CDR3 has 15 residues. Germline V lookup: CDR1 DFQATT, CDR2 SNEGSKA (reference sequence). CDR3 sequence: CSAIPRDRTTYEQYF. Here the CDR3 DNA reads TGCAGTGCCATACCCCGGGACAGGACGACCTACGAGCAGTACTTC.

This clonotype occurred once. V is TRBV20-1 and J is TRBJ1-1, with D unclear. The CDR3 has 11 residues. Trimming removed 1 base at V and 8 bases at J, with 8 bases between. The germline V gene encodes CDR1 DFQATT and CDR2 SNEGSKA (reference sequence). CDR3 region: CSARVSEEAFF. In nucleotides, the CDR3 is TGCAGTGCTAGAGTCTCCGAGGAAGCTTTCTTT.

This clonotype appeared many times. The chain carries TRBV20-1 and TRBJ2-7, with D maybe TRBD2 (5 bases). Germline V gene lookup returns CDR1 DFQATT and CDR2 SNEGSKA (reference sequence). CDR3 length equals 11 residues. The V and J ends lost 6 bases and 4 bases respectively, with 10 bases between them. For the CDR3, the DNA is TGCAGTGCCTGGAGGCTTTACGAGCAGTACTTC. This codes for CSAWRLYEQYF.

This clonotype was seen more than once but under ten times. The CDR3 here is CSAKSTDNSPLHF. DNA for the CDR3: TGCAGTGCCAAGTCGACAGATAATTCACCCCTCCACTTT. The V gene is TRBV20-1, the J gene TRBJ1-6, with TRBD1 as a possible D gene (5 bases). Germline CDR1 DFQATT, CDR2 SNEGSKA (reference sequence). Deletions cut 6 bases from V and 5 bases from J, with 11 bases between. This CDR3 comprises 13 residues.

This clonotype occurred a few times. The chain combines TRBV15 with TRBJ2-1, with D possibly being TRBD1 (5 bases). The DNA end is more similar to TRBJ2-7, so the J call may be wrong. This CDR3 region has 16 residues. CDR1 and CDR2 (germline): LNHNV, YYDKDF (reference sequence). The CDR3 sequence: CATGPIFAGAYNEQYF. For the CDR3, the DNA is TGTGCCACCGGGCCCATCTTTGCTGGGGCCTACAATGAGCAGTACTTC.

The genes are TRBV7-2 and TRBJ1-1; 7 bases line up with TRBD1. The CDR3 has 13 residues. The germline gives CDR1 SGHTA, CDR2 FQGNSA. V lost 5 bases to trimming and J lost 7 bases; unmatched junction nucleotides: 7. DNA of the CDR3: TGTGCCAGCAGCCCCCGGACAGGACGTGAAGCTTTCTTT. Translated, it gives CASSPRTGREAFF.

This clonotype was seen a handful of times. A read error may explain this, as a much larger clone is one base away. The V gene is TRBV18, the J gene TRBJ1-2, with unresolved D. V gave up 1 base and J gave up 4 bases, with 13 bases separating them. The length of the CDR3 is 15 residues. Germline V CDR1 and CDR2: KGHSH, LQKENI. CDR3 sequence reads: CASSPRIGGSYGYTF. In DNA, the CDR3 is TGTGCCAGCTCACCACGAATCGGAGGTAGCTATGGCTACACCTTC.

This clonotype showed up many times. CDR3 sequence (DNA): TGCGCCAGCAGCTCCGGACGGCATGGCTACACCTTC. Its translation: CASSSGRHGYTF. V and J are TRBV5-1 and TRBJ1-2, with no clear D. Germline values: CDR1 SGHRS, CDR2 YFSETQ. This CDR3 spans 12 amino acids. V lost 3 bases, J lost 6 bases, and 9 bases lay in between.

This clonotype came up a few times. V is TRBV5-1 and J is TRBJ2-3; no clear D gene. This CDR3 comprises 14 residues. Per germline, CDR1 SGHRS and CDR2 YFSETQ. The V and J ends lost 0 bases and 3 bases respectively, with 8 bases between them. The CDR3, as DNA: TGCGCCAGCAGCTTGGGACTTACTACAGATACGCAGTATTTT. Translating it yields CASSLGLTTDTQYF.

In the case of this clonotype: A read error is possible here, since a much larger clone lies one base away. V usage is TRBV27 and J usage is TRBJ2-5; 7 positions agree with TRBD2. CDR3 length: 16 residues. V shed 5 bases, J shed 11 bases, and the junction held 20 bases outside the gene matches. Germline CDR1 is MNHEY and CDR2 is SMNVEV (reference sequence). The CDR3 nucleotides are TGTGCCAGCAGTCCTTACGGACGGGGAGGGTACAATGAGCAGTACTTC. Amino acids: CASSPYGRGGYNEQYF.

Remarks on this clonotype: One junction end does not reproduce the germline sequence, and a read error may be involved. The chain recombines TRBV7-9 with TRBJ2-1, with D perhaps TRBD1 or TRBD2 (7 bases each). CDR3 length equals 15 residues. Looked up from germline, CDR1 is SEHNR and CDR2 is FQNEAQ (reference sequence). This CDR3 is CASSLAGGGLDERFF. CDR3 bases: TGTGCCAGCAGCCTGGCAGGGGGGGGGCTGGATGAGCGCTTTTTC.

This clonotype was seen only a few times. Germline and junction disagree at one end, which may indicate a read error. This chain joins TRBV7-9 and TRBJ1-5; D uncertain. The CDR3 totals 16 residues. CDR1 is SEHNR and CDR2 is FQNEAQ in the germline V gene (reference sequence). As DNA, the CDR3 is TGTGCCAGCGGCTTCGGACGAGGAGGGAGCAATCAGCCCCAGCATTTT. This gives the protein CASGFGRGGSNQPQHF.

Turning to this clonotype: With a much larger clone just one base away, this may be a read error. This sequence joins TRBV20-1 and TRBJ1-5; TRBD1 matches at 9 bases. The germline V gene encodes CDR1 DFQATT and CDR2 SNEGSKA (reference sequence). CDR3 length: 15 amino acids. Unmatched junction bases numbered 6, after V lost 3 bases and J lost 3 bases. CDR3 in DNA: TGCAGTGCTAGTAGAGGGACAGGGATCAATCAGCCCCAGCATTTT. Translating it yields CSASRGTGINQPQHF.

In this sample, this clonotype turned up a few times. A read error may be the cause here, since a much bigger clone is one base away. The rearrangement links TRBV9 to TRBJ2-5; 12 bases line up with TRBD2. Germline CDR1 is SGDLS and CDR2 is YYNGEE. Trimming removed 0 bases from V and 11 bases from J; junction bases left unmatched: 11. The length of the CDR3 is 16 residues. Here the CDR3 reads CASSVGASGGDNEQYF. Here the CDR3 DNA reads TGTGCCAGCAGCGTAGGCGCTAGCGGGGGGGACAATGAGCAGTACTTC.

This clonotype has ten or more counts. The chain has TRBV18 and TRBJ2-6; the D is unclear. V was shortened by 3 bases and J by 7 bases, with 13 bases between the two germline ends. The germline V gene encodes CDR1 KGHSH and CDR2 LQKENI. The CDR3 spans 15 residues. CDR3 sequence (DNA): TGTGCCAGCTCACCCCTCCCTGGGTTTGCCAACGTCCTGACTTTC. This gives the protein CASSPLPGFANVLTF.

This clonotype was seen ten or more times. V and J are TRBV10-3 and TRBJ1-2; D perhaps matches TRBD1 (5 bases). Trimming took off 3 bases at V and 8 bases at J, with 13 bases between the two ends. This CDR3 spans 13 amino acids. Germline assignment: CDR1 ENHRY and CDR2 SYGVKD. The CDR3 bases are TGTGCCATCAGTGAACAGGAGGGGTTAGGCTACACCTTC. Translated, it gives CAISEQEGLGYTF.

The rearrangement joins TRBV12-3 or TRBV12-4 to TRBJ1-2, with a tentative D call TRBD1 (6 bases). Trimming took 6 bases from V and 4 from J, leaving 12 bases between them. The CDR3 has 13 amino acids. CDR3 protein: CASRQGHRYGYTF. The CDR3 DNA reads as TGTGCCAGCAGGCAGGGACATCGCTATGGCTACACCTTC.